This T cell receptor (beta chain) was captured by sequencing in a study of radiation and T cells in renal cell carcinoma. Study overall: Nephrectomy followed 15 Gy stereotactic body radiation by 4 weeks.

The CDR3 loop spans 17 amino acids. Trimming pared 0 bases from V and 4 bases from J, leaving 19 bases between. CDR1 and CDR2 (germline): LGHNA, YNFKEQ. About this clone: Its antigen is undetermined.

The repertoire was sequenced with immunoSEQ multiplex PCR; TCRdb's copy has only in-frame clones and lacks some. The data contain about 130,000 clones, around 85% of them singletons. As to time point: blood 2 weeks post-SBRT. Treatment defined: 15 Gy SBRT to primary tumor, nephrectomy 4 weeks later. Blood was sampled at baseline, 2 weeks and 4 weeks after SBRT. Study conclusions and caveats: From baseline, blood top tumor clonotypes peaked at 2 weeks post-radiation.

This sequence was found in a man aged 50 or older with renal cell carcinoma. The V and J genes are TRBV4-2 and TRBJ2-7; TRBD1 or TRBD2 may be the D gene (5 bases each). The source was blood, collected from a patient whose treatment included radiotherapy and nephrectomy. DNA of the CDR3: TGTGCCAGCAGCCAAGAGTGGGGGATAGGGACGATTTACGAGCAGTACTTC. Protein sequence: CASSQEWGIGTIYEQYF.